The 27 T cell receptor beta chains presented below share a single source sample, sequenced in a study of T cells after yellow fever vaccination. One entry per CDR3 protein, called by TCRdb with MiXCR from the 5' RACE reads. The table has some 320,000 distinct CDR3 sequences, roughly 3.9% seen once; the top ten hold 20% to 25%. The sample here was PBMCs, taken 5 days after the yellow fever booster vaccination. The receptor source for this set is a man aged 18 to 30 who received the YFV17D yellow fever vaccine.

This clonotype was seen many times. The V call is TRBV29-1, the J call TRBJ1-2; D is perhaps TRBD1 (5 bases). The germline V and J ends were trimmed by 6 bases and 1 base, with 6 bases remaining between them. The CDR3 covers 11 residues. The germline CDR1 and CDR2 sequences are SQVTM and ANQGSEA. Written as DNA, the CDR3 is TGCAGCGTAGACAGTAACTATGGCTACACCTTC. Amino acid sequence: CSVDSNYGYTF.

A few counts support this clonotype. The chain joins TRBV9 to TRBJ2-7, with D unresolved. Germline loops: CDR1 SGDLS, CDR2 YYNGEE. Trimming removed 0 bases from V and 2 bases from J, with 18 bases in between. There are 17 residues in the CDR3. The DNA of the CDR3 is TGTGCCAGCAGCGTAGGCACCGGACCGAGTTCGACCTACGAGCAGTACTTC. Translation: CASSVGTGPSSTYEQYF.

The V call is TRBV5-4, the J call TRBJ1-1, with D uncertain. Germline V lookup: CDR1 SGHNT, CDR2 YYREEE (reference sequence). The length of the CDR3 is 14 residues. The V and J ends lost 5 bases and 2 bases respectively, with 13 bases between them. The CDR3 region is CASRLTAANTEAFF. The CDR3 bases are TGTGCCAGCAGACTAACAGCGGCAAACACTGAAGCTTTCTTT.

This clonotype was recorded a few times. The V gene is TRBV6-2 or TRBV6-3, the J gene TRBJ1-2; TRBD1 is a possible D gene (5 bases). The CDR3 covers 12 residues. Trimming left V 5 bases short and J 8 bases short, with 12 bases between. Germline CDR1 is MNHEY and CDR2 is SVGEGT. This CDR3 reads CASSPDSWGYTF. CDR3 nucleotides: TGTGCCAGCAGTCCCGACAGCTGGGGCTACACCTTC.

The table lists this clonotype with many counts. This chain joins TRBV5-1 and TRBJ2-3, with D tentatively TRBD2 (5 bases). The V gene's germline CDR1 is SGHRS and CDR2 YFSETQ. This CDR3 has 16 amino acids. The V end was cut by 4 bases, the J end by 4 bases, with 19 bases between. The CDR3 region is CASSRSQPSIADTQYF. CDR3 coding DNA: TGCGCCAGCAGCCGGAGTCAGCCTAGCATTGCAGATACGCAGTATTTT.

This clonotype was counted a few times. The genes are TRBV3-1 and TRBJ1-2; TRBD1 is a possible D gene (6 bases). V was pared by 2 bases and J by 8 bases, with 9 bases between. The V gene's germline CDR1 is LGHDT and CDR2 YNNKEL (reference sequence). The CDR3 is 12 residues long. CDR3 protein: CASSQNREGYTF. CDR3 DNA sequence: TGTGCCAGCAGCCAAAACAGGGAGGGCTACACCTTC.

The genes are TRBV2 and TRBJ2-6; D not resolved. V dropped 11 bases and J dropped 0 bases, with 14 bases sitting between them. Germline CDR1 and CDR2: SNHLY and FYNNEI. The CDR3 runs to 15 residues. DNA for the CDR3: TGTGCCTCCCTAGGGTCCTACTCTGGGGCCAACGTCCTGACTTTC. It is translated as CASLGSYSGANVLTF.

This clonotype has a handful of counts. V usage is TRBV7-3 and J usage is TRBJ2-2, with 11 bases identical to TRBD2. Germline V gene lookup returns CDR1 SGHTA and CDR2 FQGTGA. CDR3 size: 16 residues. V shed 5 bases, J shed 1 base, and the junction held 3 bases outside the gene matches. CDR3 protein: CASSHGLAGNTGELFF. The CDR3 DNA sequence: TGTGCCAGCAGCCACGGACTAGCGGGGAACACCGGGGAGCTGTTTTTT.

This clonotype was recorded many times. The chain links TRBV5-5 to TRBJ1-5; tentatively, D is TRBD1 (5 bases). Germline V gives CDR1 SGHKS, CDR2 YYEKEE (reference sequence). This CDR3 comprises 15 residues. With 0 bases removed from V and 4 bases from J, the gap between germline ends came to 11 bases. The CDR3 DNA reads TGTGCCAGCAGCTTGGACGGGTGGGGGAATCAGCCCCAGCATTTT. It yields the protein CASSLDGWGNQPQHF.

This clonotype came up a few times. The chain couples TRBV6-5 to TRBJ2-2; D is ambiguous. The germline V and J ends were trimmed by 6 bases and 4 bases, with 9 bases remaining between them. Germline CDR1 is MNHEY and CDR2 is SVGAGI. The CDR3 totals 13 residues. For the CDR3, the DNA is TGTGCCAGCAGCCCGTCGAGCACCGGGGAGCTGTTTTTT. Translating it yields CASSPSSTGELFF.

The V and J genes are TRBV6-2 or TRBV6-3 and TRBJ2-3, with D possibly being TRBD2 (5 bases). Trimming removed 2 bases from V and 4 bases from J, with 19 bases in between. In germline, CDR1 is MNHEY, CDR2 SVGEGT. The CDR3 extends over 17 amino acids. The CDR3 loop reads CASSYAEHTGKADTQYF. In DNA form, the CDR3 reads TGTGCCAGCAGTTACGCGGAACATACGGGGAAGGCAGATACGCAGTATTTT.

This clonotype was seen ten or more times. The chain links TRBV6-4 to TRBJ2-1; TRBD1 aligns across 9 bases. Germline CDR1 and CDR2: MRHNA and SNTAGT. The J segment lost 7 bases and the V segment lost 3 bases, leaving 4 bases of the junction unmatched. This CDR3 is 14 amino acids long. The CDR3 coding sequence is TGTGCCAGCAGTGATACAGGGGGCAATAATGAGCAGTTCTTC. This encodes CASSDTGGNNEQFF.

Many counts were recorded for this clonotype. This sequence joins TRBV7-7 and TRBJ1-4; D remains ambiguous. Germline CDR1 and CDR2: SSHAT and FNYEAQ (reference sequence). V was shortened by 6 bases and J by 1 base, with 6 bases between the two germline ends. The CDR3 extends over 13 amino acids. The CDR3 DNA reads TGTGCCAGCAGTCGGGGAACTAATGAAAAACTGTTTTTT. Amino acids: CASSRGTNEKLFF. The full variable domain, in which reference TRBV7-7 and TRBJ1-4 provide the parts outside the CDR3, is GAGVSQSPRYKVTKRGQDVTLRCDPISSHATLYWYQQALGQGPEFLTYFNYEAQPDKSGLPSDRFSAERPEGSISTLTIQRTEQRDSAMYRCASSRGTNEKLFFGSGTQLSVL.

This clonotype has a handful of counts. The chain couples TRBV20-1 to TRBJ1-5; TRBD1 is a possible D gene (5 bases). The CDR3 has 15 amino acids. With 1 base removed from V and 2 bases from J, the gap between germline ends came to 12 bases. Germline CDR1 reads DFQATT; CDR2 reads SNEGSKA (reference sequence). This chain's CDR3 is CSARVRGLRNQPQHF. For the CDR3, the DNA is TGCAGTGCTAGAGTGAGGGGACTGCGCAATCAGCCCCAGCATTTT.

Concerning this clonotype: One end of the junction does not line up with germline, which may come from a read error. The chain links TRBV7-7 to TRBJ2-1; 11 bases fit TRBD2. Germline lookup yields CDR1 SSHAT and CDR2 FNYEAQ (reference sequence). CDR3 length: 17 amino acids. CDR3 sequence: CASSLDLGLAGGNEQFF. In DNA form, the CDR3 reads TGTGCTAGCAGCTTAGACCTCGGACTAGCGGGTGGCAATGAGCAGTTCTTC.

J is TRBJ2-1 and V is TRBV4-3, with TRBD1 matching over 8 bases. Germline CDR1 LGHNA, CDR2 YSLEER. Unmatched junction bases numbered 2, after V lost 0 bases and J lost 7 bases. CDR3 length: 14 residues. The CDR3 loop reads CASSQEQGENEQFF. The CDR3 DNA follows: TGCGCCAGCAGCCAAGAACAGGGGGAAAATGAGCAGTTCTTC.

This clonotype was observed a few times. The chain employs TRBV5-8 and TRBJ2-1; tentative D call: TRBD1 (6 bases). The V gene lost 7 bases and the J gene lost 5 bases, with 16 bases spanning the gap. Germline V gives CDR1 SGHTS, CDR2 YDEGEE. The CDR3 is 14 amino acids. The CDR3 here is CASPPGQNDNEQFF. The CDR3 nucleotides are TGTGCCAGCCCGCCCGGACAGAACGACAATGAGCAGTTCTTC.

The CDR3 region is CASSLSPVLREDNEQFF. Here the CDR3 DNA reads TGTGCCAGCAGCTTAAGCCCCGTCCTCAGGGAAGACAATGAGCAGTTCTTC. The genes are TRBV7-3 and TRBJ2-1; perhaps TRBD1 as D (5 bases). Trimming removed 1 base at V and 5 bases at J, with 18 bases between. The CDR3 runs to 17 residues. The germline gives CDR1 SGHTA, CDR2 FQGTGA.

The V call is TRBV12-3 or TRBV12-4, the J call TRBJ1-2, with D perhaps TRBD1 (6 bases). V dropped 5 bases and J dropped 5 bases, with 12 bases sitting between them. The CDR3 covers 13 residues. Written as DNA, the CDR3 is TGTGCCAGCAGTCCCGCCCAGGGGTATGGCTACACCTTC. Amino acid sequence: CASSPAQGYGYTF.

This clonotype was detected ten times or more. DNA for the CDR3: TGCAGTGCGGTACAGGGGTCGTCCTACAATGAGCAGTTCTTC. Translated: CSAVQGSSYNEQFF. This chain joins TRBV20-1 and TRBJ2-1, with 7 bases lining up with TRBD1. Germline V CDR1 and CDR2: DFQATT, SNEGSKA (reference sequence). The CDR3 has 14 residues. With 6 bases clipped from V and 1 base from J, the junction kept 6 bases outside the gene matches.

This clonotype has more than one count but fewer than ten. The chain uses TRBV27 and TRBJ1-4; D is ambiguous. This CDR3 contains 14 residues. The V gene lost 2 bases and the J gene lost 7 bases, with 11 bases spanning the gap. From germline, CDR1 is MNHEY and CDR2 SMNVEV (reference sequence). The chain's CDR3 is CASSLGTAGEKLFF. The DNA for the CDR3 is TGTGCCAGCAGTTTAGGCACTGCGGGTGAAAAACTGTTTTTT.

This clonotype was seen repeatedly, ten times or more. The rearrangement joins TRBV5-1 to TRBJ2-2, with D perhaps matching TRBD2 (5 bases). Trimming pared 0 bases from V and 6 bases from J, leaving 9 bases between. The CDR3 contains 14 residues. CDR1 SGHRS and CDR2 YFSETQ come from the germline V gene. The CDR3 protein is CASSLVLDPGELFF. CDR3 in DNA: TGCGCCAGCAGCTTGGTACTAGATCCCGGGGAGCTGTTTTTT.

This clonotype was observed at least ten times. The chain uses TRBV7-9 and TRBJ2-2; 8 bases match TRBD2. The CDR3 consists of 17 residues. The J segment lost 0 bases and the V segment lost 2 bases, leaving 5 bases of the junction unmatched. Germline-derived CDR1 and CDR2 are SEHNR and FQNEAQ (reference sequence). This chain's CDR3 is CASSLTAGASNTGELFF. CDR3 DNA: TGTGCCAGCAGCTTAACAGCGGGGGCCTCGAACACCGGGGAGCTGTTTTTT.

This clonotype has at least ten counts. The gene calls are TRBV5-1 and TRBJ1-2; D may be TRBD1 (5 bases). Germline CDR1 reads SGHRS; CDR2 reads YFSETQ. This CDR3 comprises 14 residues. Trimming removed 7 bases at V and 0 bases at J, with 13 bases between. CDR3 DNA sequence: TGCGCCAGCGGGCCTGACAGTACTAACTATGGCTACACCTTC. Protein: CASGPDSTNYGYTF.

This clonotype was seen repeatedly, ten times or more. This sequence joins TRBV7-2 and TRBJ2-2; D uncertain. The V and J ends lost 5 bases and 6 bases respectively, with 7 bases between them. CDR1 is SGHTA and CDR2 is FQGNSA in the germline V gene. This CDR3 spans 12 amino acids. The CDR3 sequence is CASSPPPGELFF. The CDR3 DNA sequence: TGTGCCAGCAGCCCCCCCCCCGGGGAGCTGTTTTTT.

The chain carries TRBV12-3 or TRBV12-4 and TRBJ1-5; 7 nucleotides align to TRBD1. J lost 2 bases, V lost 6 bases, and 4 bases had no gene match. This CDR3 region has 14 residues. The CDR3 sequence: CASRFGQGNQPQHF. In nucleotides, the CDR3 is TGTGCCAGCAGGTTCGGACAGGGCAATCAGCCCCAGCATTTT.

This clonotype was counted a few times. The V gene is TRBV4-3, the J gene TRBJ1-2; D is unresolved. V was cut by 0 bases and J by 1 base, with 9 bases left in between. This CDR3 has 15 amino acids. Germline V lookup: CDR1 LGHNA, CDR2 YSLEER. The CDR3 is CASSQESLGNYGYTF. The CDR3 DNA sequence: TGCGCCAGCAGCCAAGAGTCGCTGGGTAACTATGGCTACACCTTC.